This T cell receptor beta chain was captured by sequencing in a study of shared clonotypes between healthy human individuals. Study context: Per donor, CD8 memory used one plate, CD8 naive used two, CD4 memory used three and CD4 naive used three.

Profiling relied on immunoSEQ multiplex PCR, and the TCRdb table lists in-frame clones only, not all of them. The sample has 760,000 or so clones, 90% to 97% seen once. V dropped 5 bases and J dropped 6; count of bases not matched to a gene: 17. In germline, CDR1 is MNHEY, CDR2 SMNVEV (reference sequence). The CDR3 contains 20 residues. In the naive CD8 group, cells lacked CD45RO and were positively selected for CCR7, so terminally differentiated effector memory CD45RA+ cells were left out. This clone was counted a single time. The TCR was taken from a man younger than 45 in good health. The chain joins TRBV27 to TRBJ2-3; 16 nucleotides align to TRBD2. Specimen: naive CD8+ T cells sorted from blood. The CDR3: CASSPPGTKGTSGREDTQYF. CDR3 bases: TGTGCCAGCAGTCCTCCGGGGACAAAGGGGACTAGCGGGAGGGAGGATACGCAGTATTTT.